Following are 23 T cell receptor beta chains from one sample sequenced in a study of identical twins. Using its own MiXCR run on the 5' RACE reads, TCRdb lists one record per CDR3 protein. The sample has some 590,000 distinct CDR3 sequences; nearly 10% are singletons. This sample also belongs to another study, concerning yellow fever vaccine responses in identical twins.

The sequenced sample was PBMCs. These receptor sequences come from a woman aged 18-29 years in good health.

This clonotype was observed at least ten times. The V gene is TRBV28, the J gene TRBJ2-3; 8 bases line up with TRBD2. This CDR3 region has 14 residues. CDR1 and CDR2 (germline): MDHEN, SYDVKM. Losses at the gene ends were 5 bases for V and 7 bases for J; bases not matched to a gene: 8. The CDR3 protein is CASSKNLAGNTQYF. DNA for the CDR3: TGTGCCAGCAGTAAAAACCTAGCGGGCAATACGCAGTATTTT.

The chain is built from TRBV6-5 and TRBJ1-1, with 7 positions matching TRBD1. CDR1 is MNHEY and CDR2 is SVGAGI in the germline V gene. After removal of 0 bases from V and 1 base from J, the junction contained 2 bases not matched to a gene. This CDR3 contains 15 residues. The CDR3 spells CASSYSGTENTEAFF. The CDR3 DNA is TGTGCCAGCAGTTACTCGGGGACAGAGAACACTGAAGCTTTCTTT.

This clonotype was detected a few times. This sequence joins TRBV24-1 and TRBJ2-1, with D possibly being TRBD2 (7 bases). Germline values: CDR1 KGHDR, CDR2 SFDVKD. This CDR3 has 15 amino acids. The V gene lost 5 bases and the J gene lost 9 bases, with 19 bases spanning the gap. CDR3 coding DNA: TGTGCCACCAGTGTGGGGGGGCGCGATTGGGGTGAGCAGTTCTTC. Translated, it gives CATSVGGRDWGEQFF.

Ten or more counts support this clonotype. This chain connects TRBV5-1 to TRBJ1-1, with unresolved D. V dropped 0 bases and J dropped 8 bases, with 14 bases sitting between them. This CDR3 has 14 residues. Per germline, CDR1 SGHRS and CDR2 YFSETQ. The CDR3 DNA sequence: TGCGCCAGCAGCTTGGCCGGGGAATGGAGAGAAGCTTTCTTT. This codes for CASSLAGEWREAFF. The variable domain in full, with the rest retrieved from reference TRBV5-1 and TRBJ1-1, is KAGVTQTPRYLIKTRGQQVTLSCSPISGHRSVSWYQQTPGQGLQFLFEYFSETQRNKGNFPGRFSGRQFSNSRSEMNVSTLELGDSALYLCASSLAGEWREAFFGQGTRLTVV.

This clonotype was seen more than once but under ten times. This chain connects TRBV7-8 to TRBJ2-7; 9 nucleotides align to TRBD2. Germline V CDR1 and CDR2: SGHVS, FQNEAQ. Trimming cost V 5 bases and J 0 bases; bases outside gene matches: 5. This CDR3 spans 15 amino acids. The CDR3 sequence is CASSLFSGSSYEQYF. CDR3 DNA sequence: TGTGCCAGCAGCCTATTTAGCGGGAGCTCCTACGAGCAGTACTTC.

This clonotype was seen a few times. The chain carries TRBV10-3 and TRBJ2-7, with 11 bases that match TRBD2. The CDR3 has 15 residues. Losses at the gene ends were 3 bases for V and 6 bases for J; bases not matched to a gene: 7. From germline, CDR1 is ENHRY and CDR2 SYGVKD. The CDR3 coding sequence is TGTGCCATCAGTGATTTAGCGGGGGGGCGCGTCGAGCAGTACTTC. This sequence encodes CAISDLAGGRVEQYF.

This chain connects TRBV15 to TRBJ2-1; 10 bases line up with TRBD1. Germline CDR1 and CDR2: LNHNV and YYDKDF (reference sequence). The CDR3 length is 18 residues. J gave up 0 bases and V 3 bases, and 8 bases lay outside the gene matches. The DNA of the CDR3 is TGTGCCACCAGCAGTCCCCCCGGGACAGGGGTCTCCTACAATGAGCAGTTCTTC. Translation gives CATSSPPGTGVSYNEQFF.

The V and J genes are TRBV9 and TRBJ2-2; maybe TRBD2 (5 bases). The germline V and J ends were trimmed by 2 bases and 1 base, with 9 bases remaining between them. The CDR3 is 15 residues long. Germline V gene lookup returns CDR1 SGDLS and CDR2 YYNGEE. The CDR3 loop reads CASSVRDLNTGELFF. The DNA of the CDR3 is TGTGCCAGCAGCGTCCGGGATTTGAACACCGGGGAGCTGTTTTTT.

In its sample, this clonotype was seen many times. The J gene is TRBJ1-5, the V gene TRBV28; D not resolved. V was clipped by 6 bases and J by 1 base, with 10 bases between them. The CDR3 is 14 amino acids. CDR1 and CDR2 from the germline V gene are MDHEN and SYDVKM. CDR3 protein: CASRDTGSNQPQHF. Written as DNA, the CDR3 is TGTGCCAGCAGAGACACGGGCAGCAATCAGCCCCAGCATTTT.

This rearrangement joins TRBV27 to TRBJ2-4, with D tentatively TRBD1 (7 bases). CDR3 length: 17 residues. Germline V gene data show CDR1 as MNHEY and CDR2 as SMNVEV (reference sequence). V was cut by 6 bases and J by 1 base, with 19 bases left in between. Written as DNA, the CDR3 is TGTGCCAGCAGGGAAGCAGGGGGGAACGTGGCCAAAAACATTCAGTACTTC. As protein: CASREAGGNVAKNIQYF.

The rearrangement joins TRBV15 to TRBJ2-7, with D hard to call. V gave up 3 bases and J gave up 6 bases, with 24 bases separating them. CDR3 size: 17 residues. The germline CDR1 and CDR2 sequences are LNHNV and YYDKDF (reference sequence). Here the CDR3 DNA reads TGTGCCACCAGCAGTGCCCTCGGTGCCGGACCATCGGGCGAGCAGTACTTC. Protein product: CATSSALGAGPSGEQYF. The complete variable domain, with remaining parts taken from reference TRBV15 and TRBJ2-7, reads DAMVIQNPRYQVTQFGKPVTLSCSQTLNHNVMYWYQQKSSQAPKLLFHYYDKDFNNEADTPDNFQSRRPNTSFCFLDIRSPGLGDTAMYLCATSSALGAGPSGEQYFGPGTRLTVT.

This clonotype has just a few counts. The CDR3 nucleotides are TGTGCCAGCAGGCCTTACTCCGGTTCACGTTACGAGCAGTACTTC. Its protein is CASRPYSGSRYEQYF. The chain links TRBV6-2 or TRBV6-3 to TRBJ2-7, with D hard to call. Germline-derived CDR1 and CDR2 are MNHEY and SVGEGT. With 6 bases removed from V and 4 bases from J, the gap between germline ends came to 19 bases. The CDR3 is 15 residues long.

This clonotype was found many times. The chain recombines TRBV7-9 with TRBJ2-7; 9 bases align to TRBD2. The V gene's germline CDR1 is SEHNR and CDR2 FQNEAQ (reference sequence). There are 17 residues in the CDR3. J was trimmed by 4 bases and V by 1 base; bases with no gene match: 11. CDR3 sequence reads: CASSLGALAGVEYEQYF. The CDR3 DNA sequence: TGTGCCAGCAGCTTAGGGGCCTTAGCGGGGGTTGAATACGAGCAGTACTTC.

The V and J genes are TRBV5-1 and TRBJ2-5, with D hard to call. The CDR3 loop spans 13 amino acids. Per germline, CDR1 SGHRS and CDR2 YFSETQ. The ends were cut back, 8 bases at V and 3 bases at J, with 14 bases in the middle. As DNA, the CDR3 is TGCGCCAGTACCGACGGCGTCGAAGAGACCCAGTACTTC. Its translation: CASTDGVEETQYF.

This clonotype was seen a handful of times. The rearrangement uses TRBV9 and TRBJ2-7; a possible D gene is TRBD2 (6 bases). The ends were cut back, 0 bases at V and 3 bases at J, with 16 bases in the middle. The germline V gene has CDR1 SGDLS and CDR2 YYNGEE. The CDR3 length is 16 residues. The CDR3 region is CASSVGIGMRGYEQYF. As DNA, the CDR3 is TGTGCCAGCAGCGTAGGGATTGGAATGCGGGGCTACGAGCAGTACTTC.

CDR3 DNA sequence: TGTGCCAGCAGTGAAATTGCCAGGGACCCCTATGGCTACACCTTC. It translates to CASSEIARDPYGYTF. The chain is built from TRBV2 and TRBJ1-2; D possibly corresponds to TRBD1 (5 bases). This CDR3 region has 15 residues. V lost 2 bases, J lost 4 bases, and 14 bases lay in between. The V gene's germline CDR1 is SNHLY and CDR2 FYNNEI.

The V call is TRBV14, the J call TRBJ2-1; D ambiguous. With 0 bases removed from V and 4 bases from J, the gap between germline ends came to 13 bases. The CDR3 covers 16 residues. Germline V lookup: CDR1 SGHDN, CDR2 FVKESK. The CDR3 sequence is CASSQDYSPVYNEQFF. DNA of the CDR3: TGTGCCAGCAGCCAAGATTACAGCCCAGTGTACAATGAGCAGTTCTTC.

This clonotype was recorded many times. The rearrangement uses TRBV18 and TRBJ2-7; 7 nucleotides line up with TRBD1. This CDR3 is 14 amino acids long. Germline CDR1 and CDR2: KGHSH and LQKENI. Trimming at V came to 3 bases and at J to 6 bases, leaving 8 bases not matched to a gene. In nucleotides, the CDR3 is TGTGCCAGCTCACCCACGACAGGGTTGGGCGAGCAGTACTTC. It codes for CASSPTTGLGEQYF.

This clonotype appeared many times. The chain joins TRBV20-1 to TRBJ2-7; 8 bases match TRBD1. The germline CDR1 and CDR2 sequences are DFQATT and SNEGSKA (reference sequence). CDR3 length: 14 amino acids. V was clipped by 5 bases and J by 2 bases; unmatched bases: 8. The chain's CDR3 is CSAYPGTGAYEQYF. The CDR3 nucleotides read TGCAGTGCTTATCCCGGGACAGGAGCCTACGAGCAGTACTTC.

A few counts support this clonotype. J is TRBJ2-7 and V is TRBV12-3 or TRBV12-4, with D perhaps given as TRBD1 or TRBD2 (5 bases each). Trimming took off 5 bases at V and 2 bases at J, with 16 bases between the two ends. There are 15 residues in the CDR3. The CDR3 DNA is TGTGCCAGCAGTCCCACTCTGGGGGTGGCCTACGAGCAGTACTTC. Encoded protein: CASSPTLGVAYEQYF.

This clonotype showed up many times. The chain links TRBV12-3 or TRBV12-4 to TRBJ2-3; 7 nucleotides match TRBD1. J was trimmed by 2 bases and V by 5 bases; bases with no gene match: 4. The CDR3 runs to 14 residues. The CDR3 reads CASSPGQTTDTQYF. The CDR3 coding sequence is TGTGCCAGCAGTCCGGGACAGACCACAGATACGCAGTATTTT.

J is TRBJ2-7 and V is TRBV5-1, with D perhaps TRBD1 or TRBD2 (5 bases each). The germline V gene encodes CDR1 SGHRS and CDR2 YFSETQ. This CDR3 comprises 14 residues. The V gene lost 3 bases and the J gene lost 3 bases, with 13 bases spanning the gap. CDR3: CASSSGTVYYEQYF. The CDR3 bases are TGCGCCAGCAGCTCTGGGACGGTCTACTACGAGCAGTACTTC.

V and J are TRBV10-3 and TRBJ1-2, with 9 bases lining up with TRBD1. J lost 4 bases, V lost 5 bases, and 8 bases had no gene match. Germline V CDR1 and CDR2: ENHRY, SYGVKD. The length of the CDR3 is 15 residues. The CDR3 spells CAISNTGGLSYGYTF. The CDR3, as DNA: TGTGCCATCAGTAACACAGGGGGCTTATCCTATGGCTACACCTTC.